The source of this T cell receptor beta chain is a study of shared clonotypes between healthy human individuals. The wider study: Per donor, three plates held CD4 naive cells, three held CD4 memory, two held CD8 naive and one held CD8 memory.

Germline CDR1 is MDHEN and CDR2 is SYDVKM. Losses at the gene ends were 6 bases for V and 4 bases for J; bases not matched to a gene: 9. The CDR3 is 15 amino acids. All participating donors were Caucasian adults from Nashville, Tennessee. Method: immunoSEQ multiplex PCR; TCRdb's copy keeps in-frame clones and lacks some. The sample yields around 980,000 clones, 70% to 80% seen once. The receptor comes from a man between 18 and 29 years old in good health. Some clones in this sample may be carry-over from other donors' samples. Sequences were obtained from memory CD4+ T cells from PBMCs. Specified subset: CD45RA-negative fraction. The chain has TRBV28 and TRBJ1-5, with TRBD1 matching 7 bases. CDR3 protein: CASRRPGTANQPQHF. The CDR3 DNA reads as TGTGCCAGCAGACGCCCCGGGACAGCGAATCAGCCCCAGCATTTT.